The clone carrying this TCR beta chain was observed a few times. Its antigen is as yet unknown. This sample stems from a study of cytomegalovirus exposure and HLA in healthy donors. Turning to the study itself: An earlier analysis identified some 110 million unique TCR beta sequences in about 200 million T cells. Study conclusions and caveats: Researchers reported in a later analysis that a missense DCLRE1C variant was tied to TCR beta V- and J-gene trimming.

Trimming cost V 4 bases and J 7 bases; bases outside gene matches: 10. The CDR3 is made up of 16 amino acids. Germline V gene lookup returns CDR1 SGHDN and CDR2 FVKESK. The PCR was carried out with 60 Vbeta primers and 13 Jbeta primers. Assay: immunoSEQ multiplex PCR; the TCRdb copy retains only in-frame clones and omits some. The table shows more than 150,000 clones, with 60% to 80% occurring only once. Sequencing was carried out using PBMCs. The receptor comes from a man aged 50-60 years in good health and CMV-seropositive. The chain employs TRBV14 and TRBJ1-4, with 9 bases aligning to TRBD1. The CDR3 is CASSPHPGQGIEKLFF. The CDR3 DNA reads TGTGCCAGCAGCCCCCACCCTGGACAGGGGATTGAAAAACTGTTTTTT.